What follows describes a single TCR beta chain. The antigen is undetermined. The sample originates from a study of CD8 T cells in ankylosing spondylitis. Whole-study results and caveats: Relatively rare in peripheral blood, disease-linked clones were also CD8+. Earlier authors reported some of these motif variants in reactive arthritis synovial fluid and blood.

Per germline, CDR1 KGHSH and CDR2 LQKENI. Trimming took off 6 bases at V and 8 bases at J, with 16 bases between the two ends. CDR3 size: 13 residues. It was by quantitative 5'-RACE with molecular barcodes that TCR beta libraries were made. TCRdb processed the 5' RACE reads anew with MiXCR; each CDR3 protein has one entry. This table has about 240,000 distinct CDR3 sequences, approximately 9% appearing once. V and J are TRBV18 and TRBJ1-2; tentative D call: TRBD1 (6 bases). Sequencing input: blood, either unsorted or a sorted T cell fraction (not recorded which). This sequence was found in a male donor with ankylosing spondylitis or in good health (not recorded which). The CDR3 DNA is TGTGCCAGCTCCCCAAACAGGGAGGCGGGCTACACCTTC. It yields the protein CASSPNREAGYTF.